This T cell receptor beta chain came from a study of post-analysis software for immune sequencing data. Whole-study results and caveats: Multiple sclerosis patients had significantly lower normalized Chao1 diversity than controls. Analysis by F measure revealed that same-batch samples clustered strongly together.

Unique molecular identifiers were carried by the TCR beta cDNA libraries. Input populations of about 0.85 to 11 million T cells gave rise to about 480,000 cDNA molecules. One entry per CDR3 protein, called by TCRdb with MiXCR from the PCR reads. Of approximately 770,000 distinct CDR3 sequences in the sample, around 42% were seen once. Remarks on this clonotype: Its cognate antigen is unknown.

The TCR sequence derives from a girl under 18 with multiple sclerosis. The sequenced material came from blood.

The CDR3 region is CASSSGTDNEKLFF. The CDR3 DNA is TGTGCCAGCAGTTCCGGGACAGATAATGAAAAACTGTTTTTT. The chain recombines TRBV6-6 with TRBJ1-4; 7 bases are shared with TRBD1. Per the germline V gene, CDR1 is MNHNY and CDR2 is SVGAGI (reference sequence). The CDR3 consists of 14 residues. The trim removed 4 bases at V and 4 bases at J, leaving 3 bases unmatched.